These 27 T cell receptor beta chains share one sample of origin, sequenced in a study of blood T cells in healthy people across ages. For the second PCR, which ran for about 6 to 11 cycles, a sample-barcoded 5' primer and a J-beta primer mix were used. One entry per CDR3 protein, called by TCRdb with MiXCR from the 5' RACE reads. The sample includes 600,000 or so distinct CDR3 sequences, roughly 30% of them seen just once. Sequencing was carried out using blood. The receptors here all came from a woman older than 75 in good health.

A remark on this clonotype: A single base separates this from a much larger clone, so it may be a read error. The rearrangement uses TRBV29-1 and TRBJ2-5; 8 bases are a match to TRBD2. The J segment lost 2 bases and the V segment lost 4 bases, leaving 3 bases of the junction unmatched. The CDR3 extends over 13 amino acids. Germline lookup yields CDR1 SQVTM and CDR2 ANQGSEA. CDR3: CSVVGTRQETQYF. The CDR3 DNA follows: TGCAGCGTTGTCGGGACTAGACAAGAGACCCAGTACTTC.

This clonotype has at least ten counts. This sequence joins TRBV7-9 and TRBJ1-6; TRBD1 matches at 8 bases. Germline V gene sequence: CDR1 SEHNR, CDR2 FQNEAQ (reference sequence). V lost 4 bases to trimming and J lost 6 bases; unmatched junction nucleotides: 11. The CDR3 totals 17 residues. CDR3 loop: CASSSSGQGGSNSPLHF. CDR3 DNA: TGTGCCAGCAGCTCCAGTGGACAGGGAGGAAGTAATTCACCCCTCCACTTT.

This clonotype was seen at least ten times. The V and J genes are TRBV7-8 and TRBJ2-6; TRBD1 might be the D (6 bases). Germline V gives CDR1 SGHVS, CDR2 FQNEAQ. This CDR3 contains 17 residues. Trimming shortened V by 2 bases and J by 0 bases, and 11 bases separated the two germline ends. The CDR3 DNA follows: TGTGCCAGCAGCTTACTCGAAGGGGGCTCTGGGGCCAACGTCCTGACTTTC. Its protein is CASSLLEGGSGANVLTF.

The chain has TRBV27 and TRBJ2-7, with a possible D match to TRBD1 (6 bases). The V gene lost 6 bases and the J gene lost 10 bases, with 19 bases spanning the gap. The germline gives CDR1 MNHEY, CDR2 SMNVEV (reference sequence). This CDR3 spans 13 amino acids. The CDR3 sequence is CASSPKYRDPQYF. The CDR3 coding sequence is TGTGCCAGCAGCCCGAAATACAGGGACCCCCAGTACTTC.

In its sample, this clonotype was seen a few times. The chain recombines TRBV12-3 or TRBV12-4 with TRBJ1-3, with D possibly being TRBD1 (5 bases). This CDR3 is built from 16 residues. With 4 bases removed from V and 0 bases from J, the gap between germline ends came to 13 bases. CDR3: CASSYTVRGSGNTIYF. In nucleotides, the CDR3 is TGTGCCAGCAGTTACACGGTTAGGGGCTCTGGAAACACCATATATTTT.

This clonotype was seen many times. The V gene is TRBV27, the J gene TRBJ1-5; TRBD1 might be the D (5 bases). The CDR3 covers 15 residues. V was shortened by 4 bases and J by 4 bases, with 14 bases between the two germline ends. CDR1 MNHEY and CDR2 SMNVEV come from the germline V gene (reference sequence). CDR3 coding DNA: TGTGCCAGCAGTTCATGGGGCAAATCTAATCAGCCCCAGCATTTT. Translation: CASSSWGKSNQPQHF.

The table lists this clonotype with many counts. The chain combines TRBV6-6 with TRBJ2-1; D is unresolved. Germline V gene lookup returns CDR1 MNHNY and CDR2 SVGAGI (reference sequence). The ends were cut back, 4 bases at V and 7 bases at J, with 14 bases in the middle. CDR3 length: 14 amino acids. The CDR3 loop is CASSFPQRRNEQFF. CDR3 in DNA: TGTGCCAGCAGTTTCCCCCAGCGTCGGAATGAGCAGTTCTTC.

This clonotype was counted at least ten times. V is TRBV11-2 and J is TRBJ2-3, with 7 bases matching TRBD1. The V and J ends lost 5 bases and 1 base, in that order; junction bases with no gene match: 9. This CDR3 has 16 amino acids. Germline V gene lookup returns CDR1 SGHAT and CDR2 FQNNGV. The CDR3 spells CASSPDRARGTDTQYF. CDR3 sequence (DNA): TGTGCCAGCAGCCCTGACAGGGCTAGGGGCACAGATACGCAGTATTTT.

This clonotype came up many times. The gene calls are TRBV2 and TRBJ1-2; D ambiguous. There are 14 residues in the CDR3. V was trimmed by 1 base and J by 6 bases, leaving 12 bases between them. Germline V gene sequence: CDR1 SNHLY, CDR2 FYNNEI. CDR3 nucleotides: TGTGCCAGCAGTGAAGGACGAGGGTTGCATGGCTACACCTTC. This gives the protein CASSEGRGLHGYTF.

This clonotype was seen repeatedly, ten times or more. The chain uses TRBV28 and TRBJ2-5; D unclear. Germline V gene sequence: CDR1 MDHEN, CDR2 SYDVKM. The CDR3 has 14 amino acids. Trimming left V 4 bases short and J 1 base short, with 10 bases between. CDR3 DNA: TGTGCCAGCAGTTCTTCCGGGTCCCAAGAGACCCAGTACTTC. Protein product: CASSSSGSQETQYF.

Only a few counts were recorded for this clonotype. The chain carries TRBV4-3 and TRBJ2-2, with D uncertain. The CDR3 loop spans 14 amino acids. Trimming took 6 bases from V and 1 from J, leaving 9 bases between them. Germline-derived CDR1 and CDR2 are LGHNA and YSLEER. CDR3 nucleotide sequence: TGCGCCAGCAGGGTAATCGGGAACACCGGGGAGCTGTTTTTT. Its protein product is CASRVIGNTGELFF.

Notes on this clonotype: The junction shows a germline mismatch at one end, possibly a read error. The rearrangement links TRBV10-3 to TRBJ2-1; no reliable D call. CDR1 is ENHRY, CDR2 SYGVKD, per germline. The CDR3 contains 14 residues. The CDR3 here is CAISEKGSYNDQFF. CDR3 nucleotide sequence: TGTGCCATCAGTGAGAAGGGCTCCTACAATGATCAGTTCTTC.

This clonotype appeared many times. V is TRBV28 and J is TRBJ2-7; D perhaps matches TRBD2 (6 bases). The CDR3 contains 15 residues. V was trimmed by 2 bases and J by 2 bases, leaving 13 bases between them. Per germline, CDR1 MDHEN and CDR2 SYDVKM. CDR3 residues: CASSLGGTDAYEQYF. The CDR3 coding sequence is TGTGCCAGCAGTTTAGGGGGGACCGACGCCTACGAGCAGTACTTC.

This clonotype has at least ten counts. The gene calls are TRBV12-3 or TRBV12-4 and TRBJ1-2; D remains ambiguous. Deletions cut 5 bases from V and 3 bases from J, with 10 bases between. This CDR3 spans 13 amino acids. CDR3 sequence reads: CASSPSEDYGYTF. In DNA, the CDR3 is TGTGCCAGCAGTCCATCGGAAGACTATGGCTACACCTTC.

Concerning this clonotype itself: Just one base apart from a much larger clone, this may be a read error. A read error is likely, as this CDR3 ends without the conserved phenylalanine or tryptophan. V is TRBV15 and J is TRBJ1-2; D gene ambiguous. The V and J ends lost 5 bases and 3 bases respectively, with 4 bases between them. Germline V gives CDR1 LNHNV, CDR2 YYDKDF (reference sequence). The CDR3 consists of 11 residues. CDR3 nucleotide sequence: TGTGCCACCAGCGGGGACTATGGCTACACCTTA. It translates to CATSGDYGYTL.

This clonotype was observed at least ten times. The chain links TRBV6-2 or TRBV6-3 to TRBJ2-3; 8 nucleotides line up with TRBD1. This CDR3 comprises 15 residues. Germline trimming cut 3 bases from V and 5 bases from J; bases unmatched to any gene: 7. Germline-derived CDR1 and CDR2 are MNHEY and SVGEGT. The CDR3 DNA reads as TGTGCCAGCAGTTATTTTCAGGGGGCAAGAGATACGCAGTATTTT. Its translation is CASSYFQGARDTQYF.

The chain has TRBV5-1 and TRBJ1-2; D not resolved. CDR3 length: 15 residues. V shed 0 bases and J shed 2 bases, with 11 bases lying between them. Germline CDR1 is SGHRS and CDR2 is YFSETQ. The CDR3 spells CASSLESKSNYGYTF. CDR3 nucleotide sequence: TGCGCCAGCAGCTTGGAGTCAAAATCCAACTATGGCTACACCTTC.

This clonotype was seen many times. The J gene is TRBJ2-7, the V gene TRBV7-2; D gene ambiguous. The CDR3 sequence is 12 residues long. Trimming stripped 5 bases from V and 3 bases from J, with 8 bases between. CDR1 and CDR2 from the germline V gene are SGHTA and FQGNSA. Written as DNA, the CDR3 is TGTGCCAGCAGCGTAGATCACTACGAGCAGTACTTC. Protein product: CASSVDHYEQYF.

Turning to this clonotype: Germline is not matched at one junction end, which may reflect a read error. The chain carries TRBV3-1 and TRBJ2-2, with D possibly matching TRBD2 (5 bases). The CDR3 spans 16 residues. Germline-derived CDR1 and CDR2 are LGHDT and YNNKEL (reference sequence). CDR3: CASSQGHYPGTGELLF. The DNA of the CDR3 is TGTGCCAGCAGCCAGGGTCACTACCCCGGTACCGGGGAGCTGTTGTTT.

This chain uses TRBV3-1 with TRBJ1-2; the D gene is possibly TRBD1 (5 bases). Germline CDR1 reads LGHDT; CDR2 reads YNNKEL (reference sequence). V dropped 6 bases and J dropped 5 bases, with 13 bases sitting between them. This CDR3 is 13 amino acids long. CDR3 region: CASRSGTEYGYTF. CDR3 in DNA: TGTGCCAGCAGGTCCGGGACGGAGTATGGCTACACCTTC.

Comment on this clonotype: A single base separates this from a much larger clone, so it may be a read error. Here the CDR3 DNA reads TGCAGTGCTGGGGGACTAGCGGGTGCCTACGAGCAGTTCTTC. This encodes CSAGGLAGAYEQFF. This chain joins TRBV20-1 and TRBJ2-1; 12 nucleotides match TRBD2. The CDR3 sequence is 14 residues long. Germline trimming cut 5 bases from V and 10 bases from J; bases unmatched to any gene: 9. CDR1 DFQATT and CDR2 SNEGSKA come from the germline V gene (reference sequence).

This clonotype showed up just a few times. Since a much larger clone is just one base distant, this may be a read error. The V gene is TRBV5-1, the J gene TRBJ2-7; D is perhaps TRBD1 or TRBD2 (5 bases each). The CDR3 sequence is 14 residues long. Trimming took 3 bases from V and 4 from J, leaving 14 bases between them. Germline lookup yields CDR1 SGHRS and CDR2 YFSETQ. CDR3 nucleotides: TGCGCCAGCAGCTGGGCGGGCAGGGAATACGAGCAGTACTTC. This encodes CASSWAGREYEQYF.

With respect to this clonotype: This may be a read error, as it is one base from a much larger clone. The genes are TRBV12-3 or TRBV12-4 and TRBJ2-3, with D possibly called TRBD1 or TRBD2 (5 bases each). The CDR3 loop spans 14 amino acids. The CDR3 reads CASSLDGTTDMQYF. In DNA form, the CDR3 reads TGTGCCAGCAGTTTAGACGGGACCACAGATATGCAGTATTTT.

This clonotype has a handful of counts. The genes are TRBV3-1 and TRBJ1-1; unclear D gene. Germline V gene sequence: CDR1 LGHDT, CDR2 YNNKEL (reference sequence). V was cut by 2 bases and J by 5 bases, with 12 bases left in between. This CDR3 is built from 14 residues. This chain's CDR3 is CASSQWAGETEAFF. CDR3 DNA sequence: TGTGCCAGCAGCCAATGGGCCGGCGAGACTGAAGCTTTCTTT.

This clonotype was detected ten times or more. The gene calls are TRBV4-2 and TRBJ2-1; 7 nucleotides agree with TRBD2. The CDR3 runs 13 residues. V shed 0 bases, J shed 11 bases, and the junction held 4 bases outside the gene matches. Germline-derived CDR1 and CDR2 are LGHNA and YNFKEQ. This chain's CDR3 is CASSQERGVQQFF. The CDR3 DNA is TGTGCCAGCAGCCAAGAACGGGGGGTTCAGCAGTTCTTC.

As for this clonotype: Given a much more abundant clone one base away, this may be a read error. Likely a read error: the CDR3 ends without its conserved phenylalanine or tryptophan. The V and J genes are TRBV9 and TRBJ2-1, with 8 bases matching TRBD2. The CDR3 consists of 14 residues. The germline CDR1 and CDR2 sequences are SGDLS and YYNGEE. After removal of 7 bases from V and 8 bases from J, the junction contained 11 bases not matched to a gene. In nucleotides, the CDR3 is TGTGCCAGCGGGAAGGGAGAGCGGGGGTATGAGCAGTTCTGC. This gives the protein CASGKGERGYEQFC.

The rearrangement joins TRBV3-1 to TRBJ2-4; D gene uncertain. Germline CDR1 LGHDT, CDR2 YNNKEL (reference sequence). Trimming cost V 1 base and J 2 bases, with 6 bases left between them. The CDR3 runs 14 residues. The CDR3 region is CASSQGVSKNIQYF. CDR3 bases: TGTGCCAGCAGCCAAGGGGTTTCCAAAAACATTCAGTACTTC.